The clone carrying this TCR beta chain appeared many times. Antigen unknown. TCRdb re-called the RACE reads through MiXCR, storing one row per CDR3 protein. This sample yields some 52,000 distinct CDR3 sequences, of which roughly 9.6% are seen a single time; around 1.8% belongs to the top ten. The data derive from a study of human T cells and chemical hapten exposure. Overall study results and limits: There was no change with DPC sensitization in TCRs above 1 in 1000 frequency. The immune response of these alopecia patients might not match healthy individuals'. Against controls, expanded TCRs gave rise to significantly more large CDR3 similarity clusters.

Trimming stripped 0 bases from V and 3 bases from J, with 9 bases between. The length of the CDR3 is 15 residues. CDR1 is LGHDT and CDR2 is YNNKEL in the germline V gene (reference sequence). Documented time point: patch test 1, 2 weeks after DPC sensitization. Sample treatment: therapeutic diphenylcyclopropenone sensitization with weekly scalp DPC. Unfractionated whole blood served as the source for total RNA extraction. Here the sequenced sample was whole blood, taken in connection with sensitization to the hapten diphenylcyclopropenone (DPC). This rearrangement joins TRBV3-1 to TRBJ2-1; D remains unclear. This clonotype was obtained from a middle-aged woman with alopecia areata. Some clones in this sample may be carry-over from other donors' samples. The CDR3 nucleotides read TGTGCCAGCAGCCAAGATCTTGTCGGCTACAATGAGCAGTTCTTC. This gives the protein CASSQDLVGYNEQFF.